A selection of T cell receptor beta chains follows, all from one sample in a study of OX40 agonist ivuxolimab in advanced cancers. The repertoire was sequenced with immunoSEQ multiplex PCR; TCRdb's copy has only in-frame clones and lacks some. Counted here are about 81,000 clones, 80% to 90% occurring once; the ten biggest clones make up approximately 7%. The source material was CD4+ or CD8+ T cells sorted from blood, sampled in a trial of the OX40 agonist ivuxolimab. These TCRs come from an adult with an advanced solid tumor such as melanoma, head and neck, liver or kidney cancer. Each CDR3 is given with its conserved first and last residue. A D gene is named only where the DNA matches it firmly. Size is stated for part of the rows, as once, few or many counts, or as a class when the clone is expanded.

j_call | clone_size | d_call | v_call | cdr3_nt | cdr3_aa
TRBJ2-5 | NA | NA | TRBV6-5 | TGTGCCAGCTCCTCTTTCGGGAGCCCGGAAGAGACCCAGTACTTC | CASSSFGSPEETQYF
TRBJ2-7 | NA | NA | TRBV11-2 | TGTGCCAGCAGCCGGGGGACCGAGCAGTACTTC | CASSRGTEQYF
TRBJ2-1 | many | TRBD2 | TRBV6-5 | TGTGCCAGCAGTTACTCGACTAGCGGACACAATGAGCAGTTCTTC | CASSYSTSGHNEQFF
TRBJ2-2 | once | NA | TRBV28 | TGTGCCAGCAGTTTACTGAGCTCCCGGGCAGCCCGGTCCGGGGAGCTGTTTTTT | CASSLLSSRAARSGELFF
TRBJ2-1 | NA | NA | TRBV6-6 | TGTGCCAGCGGCAGACTAGGGGATGAGCAGTTCTTC | CASGRLGDEQFF
TRBJ1-5 | few | NA | TRBV30 | TGTGCCTGGAGTCCCAGGGGCAATCAGCCCCAGCATTTT | CAWSPRGNQPQHF
TRBJ2-5 | once | NA | TRBV15 | TGTGCCACCAGCAGTGCAACTTCGGGGTTGGAGACCCAGTACTTC | CATSSATSGLETQYF
TRBJ2-1 | NA | NA | TRBV2 | TGTGCCAGCCCAGGTCGCGGGGTGCGGGGTGATGAGCAGTTCTTC | CASPGRGVRGDEQFF
TRBJ2-4 | NA | TRBD2 | TRBV28 | TGTGCCAGCAGTTTACCGGGACTAGCGGGGGGTGCGAACTTC | CASSLPGLAGGANF
TRBJ1-5 | NA | NA | TRBV28 | TGTGCCAGCAGCTCGGCGGTCGGCAACAATCAGCCCCAGCATTTT | CASSSAVGNNQPQHF
TRBJ1-2 | NA | NA | TRBV19 | TGTGCCAGTAAGGTGGGTTCTAACTATGGCTACACCTTC | CASKVGSNYGYTF
TRBJ1-5 | NA | TRBD1 | TRBV15 | TGTGCCACCCACGACCGGGACAGGGGTAATAGCAATCAGCCCCAGCATTTT | CATHDRDRGNSNQPQHF
TRBJ2-2 | NA | NA | TRBV14 | TGTGCCAGCAGCCAAGAGGGGCTAGCGCCCGGGGAGCTGTTTTTT | CASSQEGLAPGELFF
TRBJ2-5 | once | NA | TRBV6-1 | TGTGCCAGCAGTCTCTCGGCGGTTTTCCAAGAGACCCAGTACTTC | CASSLSAVFQETQYF
TRBJ1-6 | NA | NA | TRBV5-6 | TGTGCCAGCAGCTTGACGGTTTTCTATAATTCACCCCTCCACTTT | CASSLTVFYNSPLHF
TRBJ2-4 | NA | TRBD1 | TRBV6-1 | TGTGCCAGCAGTGCAACGGACAGGGCTGGGACCAAAAACATTCAGTACTTC | CASSATDRAGTKNIQYF
TRBJ2-7 | NA | NA | TRBV29-1 | TGCAGCGGAACCCCAGGGGCCGAGCAGTACTTC | CSGTPGAEQYF
TRBJ1-2 | NA | NA | TRBV2 | TGTGCCAGCACCCCGACAGGTCCTTATGGCTACACCTTC | CASTPTGPYGYTF
TRBJ1-2 | NA | NA | TRBV27 | TGTGCCAGCAGTCCGCGGGACGGAGTTAACTATGGCTACACCTTC | CASSPRDGVNYGYTF
TRBJ2-7 | NA | NA | TRBV7-2 | TGTGCCAGCAGCTTTCAGTTAATGATCGGGGTCTACGAGCAGTACTTC | CASSFQLMIGVYEQYF
TRBJ1-6 | NA | NA | TRBV5-1 | TGCGCCAGCAGCCCCGGTTACCAGAGCTCCTATAATTCACCCCTCCACTTT | CASSPGYQSSYNSPLHF
TRBJ2-1 | few | NA | TRBV6-6 | TGTGCCAGCAGCCGCTGGCGGGACGAGCAGTTCTTC | CASSRWRDEQFF
TRBJ2-1 | NA | TRBD1 | TRBV5-4 | TGTGCCAGCAGCTCCCCGGGACAGGGACACAATGAGCAGTTCTTC | CASSSPGQGHNEQFF
TRBJ2-4 | once | NA | TRBV19 | TGTGCCAGTAGTATCCAACCTGGGCAGATAGCCAAAAACATTCAGTACTTC | CASSIQPGQIAKNIQYF
TRBJ2-5 | NA | TRBD1 | TRBV4-3 | TGCGCCAGCAGCCACGTAGGGACAGTAAATTTAAGCACTACGCATCAAGAGACCCAGTACTTC | CASSHVGTVNLSTTHQETQYF
TRBJ1-6 | NA | NA | TRBV10-3 | TGTGCCATCAGTGAGTCGCAGGGTAACTCACCCCTCCACTTT | CAISESQGNSPLHF
TRBJ1-1 | NA | NA | TRBV9 | TGTGCCAGCAGCGTTACGGTCAGCAACACTGAAGCTTTCTTT | CASSVTVSNTEAFF
TRBJ2-6 | NA | NA | TRBV4-3 | TGCGCCAGCAGCCCTGACTCGAGCTCTGGGGCCAACGTCCTGACTTTC | CASSPDSSSGANVLTF
TRBJ1-4 | NA | NA | TRBV7-2 | TGTGCCAGCAGCTTCACAGGGTCGTTAACTAATGAAAAACTGTTTTTT | CASSFTGSLTNEKLFF
TRBJ2-7 | NA | NA | TRBV7-2 | TGTGCCAGCAGTTTAAGGGTGACAGGATTTATCTATGAGCAGTACTTC | CASSLRVTGFIYEQYF
TRBJ2-4 | NA | NA | TRBV4-3 | TGCGCCAGCAGCCAAGAGACTAAAAACATTCAGTACTTC | CASSQETKNIQYF
TRBJ2-2 | few | NA | TRBV21-1 | TGTGCCAGCAGCAAAAAGTCCTTGTTGATTATGGGGGGAAAAAAACAGGGTCCCGGGGAGCTGTTTTTT | CASSKKSLLIMGGKKQGPGELFF
TRBJ2-1 | once | NA | TRBV7-3 | TGTGCCAGCAGCCACGCTCTTTCGAGCTCCTACAATGAGCAGTTCTTC | CASSHALSSSYNEQFF
TRBJ1-2 | NA | NA | TRBV7-2 | TGTGCCAGCAGCGTGGCTGGGGGTCAGGTCAACTATGGCTACACCTTC | CASSVAGGQVNYGYTF
TRBJ2-1 | once | NA | TRBV11-3 | TGTGCCAGCAGCTTAGTGTGGGTCTTCAGGGACTCCTACAATGAGCAGTTCTTC | CASSLVWVFRDSYNEQFF
TRBJ2-7 | NA | NA | TRBV4-3 | TGCGCCAGCAGCCAGGACCGTTACTACGAGCAGTACTTC | CASSQDRYYEQYF
TRBJ2-7 | NA | NA | TRBV28 | TGTGCCAGCAGTTTATCTCCGCCCGGCGAGCAGTACTTC | CASSLSPPGEQYF
TRBJ1-1 | NA | NA | TRBV6-5 | TGTGCCAGCAGAACACCAAAGACAGGTCAAGCTTTCTTT | CASRTPKTGQAFF
TRBJ2-7 | NA | NA | TRBV6-1 | TGTGCCAGCAGGGACTCCTCCTACGAGCAGTACTTC | CASRDSSYEQYF
TRBJ1-1 | NA | NA | TRBV5-6 | TGTGCCAGCAGCTTGATAGTCCCGACAGGTCGGGCTGAAGCTTTCTTT | CASSLIVPTGRAEAFF
TRBJ2-6 | NA | NA | TRBV19 | TGTGCCAGTAGTGCACGGGAAACTGGGGCCAACGTCCTGACTTTC | CASSARETGANVLTF
TRBJ2-5 | NA | TRBD2 | TRBV2 | TGTGCCAGCAGTGACGCTAGCGGGGGGCCCGGAGAGACCCAGTACTTC | CASSDASGGPGETQYF
TRBJ1-5 | NA | NA | TRBV5-8 | TGTGCCAGCAGCCTAGAAAAGGGGATCCGCAGCAATCAGCCCCAGCATTTT | CASSLEKGIRSNQPQHF
TRBJ2-1 | few | TRBD2 | TRBV6-1 | TGTGCCAGCAGTGAGTGGACTAGCGGGAGTAATGGTGAGCAGTTCTTC | CASSEWTSGSNGEQFF
TRBJ2-4 | NA | NA | TRBV7-2 | TGTGCCAGCAGCTTTGGAGGGGCCAAAAACATTCAGTACTTC | CASSFGGAKNIQYF
TRBJ2-3 | NA | NA | TRBV6-1 | TGTGCCAGCAGTCTGACGGGGGGCAGGGCAGATACGCAGTATTTT | CASSLTGGRADTQYF
TRBJ2-7 | NA | NA | TRBV5-4 | TGTGCCAGCAGCCCGGCGCCCGGGACTGCCCCCTACGAGCAGTACTTC | CASSPAPGTAPYEQYF
TRBJ2-7 | NA | NA | TRBV4-2 | TGTGCCAGCAGCCAAAAGTCAGGGGACGAGCAGTACTTC | CASSQKSGDEQYF
TRBJ2-6 | NA | NA | TRBV5-1 | TGCGCCAGCAGCCTACCGCTGGCTGGGGCCAACGTCCTGACTTTC | CASSLPLAGANVLTF
TRBJ2-3 | NA | TRBD1 | TRBV5-1 | TGCGCCAGCAGCTTGGGACAGGGTTTCCCCACAGATACGCAGTATTTT | CASSLGQGFPTDTQYF
TRBJ1-3 | NA | NA | TRBV4-1 | TGCGCCAGCAGCCGAAAGGGACTCCCTACGGACAAGAGCTCTGGAAACACCATATATTTT | CASSRKGLPTDKSSGNTIYF
TRBJ2-1 | NA | TRBD1 | TRBV5-1 | TGCGCCAGCAGCCCGGGACAGAACTCCTACAATGAGCAGTTCTTC | CASSPGQNSYNEQFF
TRBJ2-7 | few | NA | TRBV27 | TGTGCCAGCAGTTCCTCCTACGAGCAGTACTTC | CASSSSYEQYF
TRBJ1-2 | NA | NA | TRBV6-1 | TGTGCCAGCAACGAGAGAGTTTGGGGCTACACCTTC | CASNERVWGYTF
TRBJ1-5 | NA | NA | TRBV7-2 | TGTGCCAGCAGGTCCCACAGGGGCAATCAGCCCCAGCATTTT | CASRSHRGNQPQHF
TRBJ1-2 | few | NA | TRBV5-6 | TGTGCCAGCAGCCCCGGAAGGACAATAGCTAACTATGGCTACACCTTC | CASSPGRTIANYGYTF
TRBJ1-4 | few | NA | TRBV21-1 | TGTGCCAGCAGCAAAGACGAGGTCGGGGGATTTGTGTCGCGGGAGACCAAACAACTGTTTTTT | CASSKDEVGGFVSRETKQLFF